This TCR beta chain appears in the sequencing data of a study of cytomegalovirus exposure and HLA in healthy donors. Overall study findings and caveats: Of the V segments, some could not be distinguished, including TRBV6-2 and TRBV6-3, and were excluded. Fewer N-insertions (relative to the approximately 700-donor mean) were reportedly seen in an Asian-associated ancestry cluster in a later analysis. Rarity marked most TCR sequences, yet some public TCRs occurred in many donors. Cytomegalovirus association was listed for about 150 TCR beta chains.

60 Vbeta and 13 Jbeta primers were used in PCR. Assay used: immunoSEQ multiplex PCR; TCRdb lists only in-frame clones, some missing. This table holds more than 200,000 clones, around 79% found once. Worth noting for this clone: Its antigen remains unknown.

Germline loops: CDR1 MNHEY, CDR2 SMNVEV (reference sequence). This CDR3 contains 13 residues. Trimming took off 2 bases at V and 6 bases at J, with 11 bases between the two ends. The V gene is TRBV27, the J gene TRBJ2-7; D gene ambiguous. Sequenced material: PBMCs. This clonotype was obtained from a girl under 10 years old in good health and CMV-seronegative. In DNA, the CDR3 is TGTGCCAGCAGTTTAGGCCCCAGTTCCGAGCAGTACTTC. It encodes CASSLGPSSEQYF.